This paragraph reports one T cell receptor (beta chain). This clonotype was observed a handful of times. Its antigen target is currently unknown. The sample holds no much larger clone one base away, and base qualities are not on file. For sequencing, an Illumina NovaSeq 6000 was employed. cDNA libraries for TCRalpha and TCRbeta were prepared by 5'RACE using constant-segment primers, with sample barcodes and unique molecular identifiers added. RNA was extracted from every sample with Trizol reagent. Library amplification was performed in two PCR steps, and a second sample barcode and Illumina TruSeq adapters were introduced in the second step. Sequencing of the libraries was done on an Illumina NovaSeq, producing 2 x 150 bp paired-end reads. Per the authors' processing: With migec v1.2.7, reads were demultiplexed and then collapsed into UMI-guided consensus sequences. Using mixcr v2.1.11, UMI consensuses were aligned to TRA and TRB V and J templates and then assembled into clonotypes. Expanded or contracted clonotypes were those called significant by both edgeR and NoisET, with noise models trained on biological replicates. For edgeR calls, a false discovery rate-adjusted p below 0.01 and a log2 fold-change threshold of 1 were applied. As an exploratory analysis of dynamics, max-normalized trajectories of the 1000 most abundant clonotypes were examined by PCA with hierarchical clustering. The CD4 or CD8 phenotype of responding clones was assigned using the separately sequenced CD4+ and CD8+ repertoires. TCRdb trimmed the raw reads at Q25, called clones with MiXCR and kept productive beta chains. Rows matching on CDR3 protein sequence are summarized as one entry with the most common DNA and genes. The V and J calls here are based on TCRdb, not the publication. This sample is represented by 150,000 to 200,000 distinct CDR3 sequences; 9.5% to 13% of them were singletons. Approximately 3.4% of the sample is in the top ten clones.

CDR3 length: 16 amino acids, cysteine to phenylalanine. Only the CDR3 part of the read is kept: 48 bases, read in frame from the first base. The CDR1 and CDR2 encoded by the germline V gene (reference sequence) are MNHEY and SMNVEV. The germline ends are 12 bases apart after V is trimmed by 0 bases and J by 3 bases. The source of the sample is a study of T-cell memory formation after mild COVID-19 (dated by TCRdb to the early 2020s). About the study as a whole: TCR sequence clusters from the two donors were largely donor specific. T-cell clones expanding and contracting after mild COVID-19 in a couple of donors were tracked by longitudinal TCRalpha and TCRbeta repertoire sequencing. Two young, previously healthy adult volunteers, one female and one male, were included in the cohort. General conclusions and limits of the study: Contracting CD4+ clones turned up mainly in the CM and EM memory subsets, whereas EMRA was where CD8+ clones were enriched. SARS-CoV-2 specificity of the second-wave clones peaking on day 37 was not confirmed. Only a couple of mild cases were covered in the study, and larger cohorts including severe cases with pre-infection samples were considered necessary. Some responding clones were detected in pre-infection memory, which suggested that pre-existing cross-reactive memory T cells had joined the SARS-CoV-2 response. From day 15 to 85, contracting clones showed balanced CD4/CD8 phenotypes, whereas a second wave of clones that expanded from day 15 to 37 leaned towards CD4+.

Ficoll-Paque density gradient centrifugation was used to isolate PBMCs. The sequence was obtained from a young man who had mild COVID-19 (a few samples of this study predate the infection). The sample titles of this study are shuffled in the database, so cell type and time point are left out; the donor was told from shared clones. The sequence joins TRBV27 to TRBJ2-1, with the D gene call left open. Sequenced: PBMCs or a T cell subset sorted from them (not recorded which). The CDR3 protein: CASSLSTVGYYNEQFF. The DNA sequence reads TGTGCCAGCAGTTTATCCACAGTGGGTTACTACAATGAGCAGTTCTTC.